These 18 T cell receptor beta chains were sequenced from one sample in a study of blood T cells in healthy people across ages. Sample-barcoded 5' priming and a J-beta primer mix drove a second PCR of about 7 to 11 cycles. TCRdb re-called the 5' RACE reads with MiXCR, one entry per CDR3 protein. The sample consists of some 1,500,000 distinct CDR3 sequences, roughly two fifths of them appearing once. The specimen was blood. Receptors originate from a woman under 30 in good health.

The CDR3 sequence is CASSQQTGGLYEQYF. In nucleotides, the CDR3 is TGTGCCAGCAGCCAACAGACAGGGGGTCTCTACGAGCAGTACTTC. J is TRBJ2-7 and V is TRBV4-2; 9 bases line up with TRBD1. CDR3 length: 15 amino acids. From germline, CDR1 is LGHNA and CDR2 YNFKEQ. V trimming: 2 bases; J trimming: 3 bases; junction bases outside the gene matches: 5.

The chain has TRBV7-6 and TRBJ2-5; D gene ambiguous. Germline V gene sequence: CDR1 SGHVS, CDR2 FNYEAQ. V shed 0 bases and J shed 11 bases, with 19 bases lying between them. The CDR3 covers 15 residues. The CDR3 loop reads CASSLAWARDNEQYF. DNA for the CDR3: TGTGCCAGCAGCTTAGCTTGGGCTAGAGACAATGAGCAGTACTTC.

In this sample, this clonotype turned up many times. J is TRBJ1-2 and V is TRBV20-1; 8 nucleotides line up with TRBD1. Germline V CDR1 and CDR2: DFQATT, SNEGSKA (reference sequence). This CDR3 has 11 residues. The CDR3 spells CSARQGYGYTF. The CDR3 DNA follows: TGCAGCGCTCGACAGGGGTATGGCTACACCTTC.

This rearrangement joins TRBV20-1 to TRBJ1-2, with 8 bases lining up with TRBD1. From germline, CDR1 is DFQATT and CDR2 SNEGSKA (reference sequence). The V gene end was trimmed by 6 bases and the J gene end by 3 bases; junction bases not matched to a gene: 12. The CDR3 runs 15 residues. CDR3 sequence: CSAVGQGGAYYGYTF. The CDR3 coding sequence is TGCAGTGCGGTCGGACAGGGAGGCGCCTACTATGGCTACACCTTC.

In its sample, this clonotype was seen a few times. This chain joins TRBV14 and TRBJ2-7, with TRBD1 matching 9 bases. The V and J ends lost 4 bases and 6 bases, in that order; junction bases with no gene match: 4. In germline, CDR1 is SGHDN, CDR2 FVKESK. The CDR3 is made up of 13 amino acids. The CDR3 spells CASSRDRAFEQYF. The CDR3 DNA reads TGTGCCAGCAGCCGGGACAGGGCGTTCGAGCAGTACTTC.

J is TRBJ2-1 and V is TRBV7-3; D is possibly TRBD2 (5 bases). V was trimmed by 2 bases and J by 2 bases, leaving 13 bases between them. The germline V gene encodes CDR1 SGHTA and CDR2 FQGTGA. The CDR3 is 16 amino acids. CDR3: CASSLGSSRPYNEQFF. The DNA of the CDR3 is TGTGCCAGCAGCTTAGGGAGCTCTCGCCCCTACAATGAGCAGTTCTTC.

This chain links TRBV18 with TRBJ2-7, with D possibly TRBD2 on 6 matching bases. The CDR3 is 14 residues long. The germline V and J ends were trimmed by 2 bases and 1 base, with 9 bases remaining between them. The germline V gene encodes CDR1 KGHSH and CDR2 LQKENI. CDR3 sequence: CASSPGRESYEQYF. The CDR3 DNA follows: TGTGCCAGCTCACCAGGACGGGAGTCCTACGAGCAGTACTTC. Supplemented by reference TRBV18 and TRBJ2-7, the full variable domain reads NAGVMQNPRHLVRRRGQEARLRCSPMKGHSHVYWYRQLPEEGLKFMVYLQKENIIDESGMPKERFSAEFPKEGPSILRIQQVVRGDSAAYFCASSPGRESYEQYFGPGTRLTVT.

The rearrangement links TRBV4-1 to TRBJ2-3; maybe TRBD2 (6 bases). V was trimmed by 0 bases and J by 4 bases, leaving 11 bases between them. There are 15 residues in the CDR3. Germline V gene sequence: CDR1 MGHRA, CDR2 YSYEKL. CDR3 nucleotides: TGCGCCAGCAGCCAAGATGGAGGGAACGCAGATACGCAGTATTTT. This sequence encodes CASSQDGGNADTQYF.

V usage is TRBV4-3 and J usage is TRBJ2-5; D call uncertain. This CDR3 is 14 amino acids long. Trimming took 0 bases from V and 7 from J, leaving 12 bases between them. Per the germline V gene, CDR1 is LGHNA and CDR2 is YSLEER. The CDR3: CASSQDLYLRTQYF. For the CDR3, the DNA is TGCGCCAGCAGCCAAGATTTGTATTTGAGGACCCAGTACTTC.

The rearrangement links TRBV7-9 to TRBJ1-4; TRBD1 aligns across 8 bases. The germline gives CDR1 SEHNR, CDR2 FQNEAQ (reference sequence). There are 14 residues in the CDR3. The trim removed 5 bases at V and 3 bases at J, leaving 2 bases unmatched. The CDR3 protein is CASSQGQANEKLFF. The CDR3 DNA sequence: TGTGCCAGCAGCCAGGGACAGGCTAATGAAAAACTGTTTTTT.

This clonotype was picked up a small number of times. This chain connects TRBV2 to TRBJ2-3; no clear D gene. Germline-derived CDR1 and CDR2 are SNHLY and FYNNEI. CDR3 size: 13 residues. The V and J ends lost 6 bases and 5 bases respectively, with 12 bases between them. CDR3 amino acids: CASSSKGVDTQYF. The CDR3 nucleotides read TGTGCCAGCAGCTCCAAGGGTGTAGATACGCAGTATTTT.

In this sample, this clonotype turned up many times. The chain is built from TRBV20-1 and TRBJ2-7, with D possibly being TRBD1 (6 bases). Trimming removed 3 bases from V and 4 bases from J, with 10 bases in between. There are 12 residues in the CDR3. Germline CDR1 is DFQATT and CDR2 is SNEGSKA (reference sequence). The CDR3 is CSASPDRYEQYF. In DNA, the CDR3 is TGCAGTGCTAGCCCCGACAGGTACGAGCAGTACTTC.

The CDR3 coding sequence is TGTGCCAGCAGTGAGGCCGGGACCACTACCTACGAGCAGTACTTC. Its protein product is CASSEAGTTTYEQYF. This chain connects TRBV12-3 or TRBV12-4 to TRBJ2-7; D might be TRBD1 or TRBD2, each matching 5 bases. Trimming pared 5 bases from V and 2 bases from J, leaving 16 bases between. This CDR3 contains 15 residues.

This clonotype has a handful of counts. The CDR3 is CSATAYNEQFF. The CDR3 DNA is TGCAGTGCTACCGCCTACAATGAGCAGTTCTTC. The chain joins TRBV20-1 to TRBJ2-1; D unclear. This CDR3 is built from 11 residues. Germline V gives CDR1 DFQATT, CDR2 SNEGSKA (reference sequence). V lost 4 bases to trimming and J lost 2 bases, with 3 bases between them.

This clonotype was counted ten times or more. The rearrangement links TRBV6-4 to TRBJ2-3, with TRBD2 identical over 8 bases. Germline V gene sequence: CDR1 MRHNA, CDR2 SNTAGT. With V trimmed by 4 bases and J by 0 bases, 0 bases remained unmatched. There are 14 residues in the CDR3. CDR3 sequence reads: CASSGTSSTDTQYF. The CDR3 bases are TGTGCCAGCAGTGGGACTAGCAGCACAGATACGCAGTATTTT.

As to this clonotype: This clone may be a read error of a much larger clone one base away. The chain is built from TRBV7-8 and TRBJ2-1; D gene ambiguous. The end of the DNA aligns better with TRBJ2-7, so the J call may be wrong. This CDR3 region has 16 residues. Per germline, CDR1 SGHVS and CDR2 FQNEAQ. The CDR3 sequence: CASSLVVSSSYNEQYF. In DNA form, the CDR3 reads TGTGCCAGCAGCTTAGTGGTTTCGAGCTCCTACAATGAGCAGTACTTC.

This clonotype was picked up a small number of times. The rearrangement uses TRBV7-2 and TRBJ2-3, with 7 bases fitting TRBD1. Germline V gene sequence: CDR1 SGHTA, CDR2 FQGNSA. V lost 5 bases, J lost 3 bases, and 11 bases stayed unmatched. The CDR3 covers 16 residues. This CDR3 reads CASSPQLTGRTDTQYF. As DNA, the CDR3 is TGTGCCAGCAGCCCGCAGTTGACAGGGAGAACAGATACGCAGTATTTT.

The chain uses TRBV7-2 and TRBJ1-1; 7 nucleotides agree with TRBD1. Germline trimming cut 6 bases from V and 4 bases from J; bases unmatched to any gene: 14. Germline V gene lookup returns CDR1 SGHTA and CDR2 FQGNSA. This CDR3 has 16 amino acids. DNA for the CDR3: TGTGCCAGCAGACGGAGGACAGGCCCATCGGGCACTGAAGCTTTCTTT. Its translation is CASRRRTGPSGTEAFF.